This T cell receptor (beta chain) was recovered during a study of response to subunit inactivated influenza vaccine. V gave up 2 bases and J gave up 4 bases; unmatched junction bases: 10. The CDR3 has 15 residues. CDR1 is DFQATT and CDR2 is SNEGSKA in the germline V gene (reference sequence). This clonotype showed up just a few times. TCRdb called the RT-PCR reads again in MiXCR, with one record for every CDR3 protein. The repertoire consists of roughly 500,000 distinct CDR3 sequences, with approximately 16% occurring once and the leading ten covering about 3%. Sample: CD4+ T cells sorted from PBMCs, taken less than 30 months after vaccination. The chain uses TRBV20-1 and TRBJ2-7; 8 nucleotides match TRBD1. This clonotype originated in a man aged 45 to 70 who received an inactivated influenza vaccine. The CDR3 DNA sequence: TGCAGTGCTAGACGCGCCCAGGGGGCTGATTACGAGCAGTACTTC. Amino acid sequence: CSARRAQGADYEQYF.